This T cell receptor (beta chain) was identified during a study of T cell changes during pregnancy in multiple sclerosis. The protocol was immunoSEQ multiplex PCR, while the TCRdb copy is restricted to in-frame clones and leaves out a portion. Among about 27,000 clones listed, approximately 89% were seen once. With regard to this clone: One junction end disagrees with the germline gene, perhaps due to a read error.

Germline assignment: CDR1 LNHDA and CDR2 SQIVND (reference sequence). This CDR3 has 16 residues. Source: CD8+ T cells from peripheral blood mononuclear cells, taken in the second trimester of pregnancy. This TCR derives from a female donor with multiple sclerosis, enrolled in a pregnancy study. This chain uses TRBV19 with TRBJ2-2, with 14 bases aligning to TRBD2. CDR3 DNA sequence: TGTGCCAGCGGGACTAGCGGGAGCCCGAACACCGGGGAGCTGCTTTTT. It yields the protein CASGTSGSPNTGELLF.